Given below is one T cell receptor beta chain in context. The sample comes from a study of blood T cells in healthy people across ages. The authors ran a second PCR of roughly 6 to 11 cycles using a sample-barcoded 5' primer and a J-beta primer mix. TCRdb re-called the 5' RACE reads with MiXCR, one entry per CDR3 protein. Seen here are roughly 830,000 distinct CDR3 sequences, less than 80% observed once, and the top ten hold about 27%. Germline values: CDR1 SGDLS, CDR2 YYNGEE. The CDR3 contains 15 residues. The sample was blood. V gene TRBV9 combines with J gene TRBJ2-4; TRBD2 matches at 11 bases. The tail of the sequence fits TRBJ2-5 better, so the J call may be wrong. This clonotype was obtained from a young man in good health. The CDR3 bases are TGTGCCAGCAGCGCCGGAACTAGCGGGGGCGAGACCCAGTACTTC. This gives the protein CASSAGTSGGETQYF.